This T cell receptor beta chain was found in a study of cytomegalovirus exposure and HLA in healthy donors. Study as a whole: Caucasian-associated ancestry cluster membership applied to approximately 81% of several hundred genotyped donors.

Germline assignment: CDR1 MNHEY and CDR2 SVGAGI. The CDR3 runs to 14 residues. Germline trimming cut 5 bases from V and 6 bases from J; bases unmatched to any gene: 4. Both 60 Vbeta primers and 13 Jbeta primers went into the PCR. As originally analysed: In a later analysis, the count reached some 88 million unique TCR beta chains, with approximately 11 million shared. Sequencing used immunoSEQ multiplex PCR; TCRdb keeps in-frame clones, though not all of them. Clone size and the V and J calls come from that table; the DNA yielded D and trimming. The table shows 58,000 or so clones, with 71% occurring only once. This clone turned up a few times.

Sequenced material: PBMCs. The rearrangement links TRBV6-5 to TRBJ1-4; 9 bases are a match to TRBD1. This clonotype originated in a man aged 45-60 years in good health and CMV-seropositive. CDR3 nucleotides: TGTGCCAGCAGTCCCGGGACAGGGTATGAAAAACTGTTTTTT. It codes for CASSPGTGYEKLFF.